A single sample is the source of the 26 T cell receptor beta chains below, sequenced in a study of blood T cells in healthy people across ages. Together with a sample-barcoded 5' primer, a J-beta primer mix was included in a second PCR lasting about 6 to 11 cycles. TCRdb reanalysed the 5' RACE reads using MiXCR and keeps one entry per CDR3 protein. Found here are hundreds of thousands of distinct CDR3 sequences, around two fifths of them singletons; the top ten hold roughly 19%. The material sequenced was blood. These receptors originate from a man aged 55 to 70 in good health.

The sample holds a few counts of this clonotype. The chain uses TRBV20-1 and TRBJ2-7; TRBD2 is a possible D gene (6 bases). The CDR3 has 15 residues. In germline, CDR1 is DFQATT, CDR2 SNEGSKA (reference sequence). V was trimmed by 0 bases and J by 4 bases, leaving 16 bases between them. CDR3 protein: CSARDSPGLTYEQYF. CDR3 sequence (DNA): TGCAGTGCTAGAGATTCCCCGGGACTTACTTACGAGCAGTACTTC.

About this clonotype itself: Germline is not matched at one junction end, which may reflect a read error. The genes are TRBV20-1 and TRBJ2-4; TRBD1 matches 9 bases. The V gene's germline CDR1 is DFQATT and CDR2 SNEGSKA (reference sequence). This CDR3 is built from 16 residues. This CDR3 reads CSAREGTGLNKDIQYF. CDR3 nucleotide sequence: TGCAGTGCTAGAGAAGGGACAGGGTTGAACAAAGACATTCAGTACTTC.

This clonotype turned up a few times. The chain carries TRBV3-1 and TRBJ1-2, with no clear D. Deletions cut 4 bases from V and 3 bases from J, with 21 bases between. The CDR3 length is 17 residues. Germline lookup yields CDR1 LGHDT and CDR2 YNNKEL (reference sequence). In nucleotides, the CDR3 is TGTGCCAGCAGCCTTCAAATGTGGAGAATATTAGACTATGGCTACACCTTC. The encoded protein is CASSLQMWRILDYGYTF.

The V call is TRBV10-3, the J call TRBJ1-4, with 8 bases that match TRBD1. V trimming: 10 bases; J trimming: 0 bases; junction bases outside the gene matches: 7. Looked up from germline, CDR1 is ENHRY and CDR2 is SYGVKD. This CDR3 contains 15 residues. CDR3 sequence: CARGQDLATNEKLFF. The CDR3 region has the DNA TGTGCCAGGGGACAGGATCTTGCAACTAATGAAAAACTGTTTTTT.

V is TRBV20-1 and J is TRBJ1-6, with 7 bases fitting TRBD1. Germline loops: CDR1 DFQATT, CDR2 SNEGSKA (reference sequence). The trim removed 5 bases at V and 6 bases at J, leaving 7 bases unmatched. The CDR3 covers 14 residues. The DNA of the CDR3 is TGCAGTGCTGGAACCGGGACAGCTAATTCACCCCTCCACTTT. Translated: CSAGTGTANSPLHF.

This clonotype was observed a few times. The chain employs TRBV2 and TRBJ2-3; D is uncertain. This CDR3 spans 14 amino acids. Trimming stripped 10 bases from V and 2 bases from J, with 16 bases between. Germline V gene lookup returns CDR1 SNHLY and CDR2 FYNNEI. Here the CDR3 reads CANRASTPTDTQYF. In DNA form, the CDR3 reads TGTGCCAACCGGGCCTCGACCCCCACAGATACGCAGTATTTT.

The chain recombines TRBV5-1 with TRBJ2-3, with 8 nucleotides matching TRBD2. V gave up 10 bases and J gave up 2 bases; unmatched junction bases: 3. Germline V gene data show CDR1 as SGHRS and CDR2 as YFSETQ. The CDR3 runs to 12 residues. The chain's CDR3 is CASGGDTDTQYF. The CDR3 DNA is TGCGCCTCCGGGGGGGACACAGATACGCAGTATTTT.

V gene TRBV10-3 combines with J gene TRBJ2-7; D possibly corresponds to TRBD1 (5 bases). Germline V CDR1 and CDR2: ENHRY, SYGVKD. CDR3 length equals 13 residues. Trimming stripped 6 bases from V and 2 bases from J, with 11 bases between. CDR3 in amino acids: CAISDSLTYEQYF. The CDR3 coding sequence is TGTGCCATCAGCGACAGCTTAACCTACGAGCAGTACTTC.

Of note for this clonotype: Just one base apart from a much larger clone, this may be a read error. This rearrangement joins TRBV29-1 to TRBJ2-5; tentatively, D is TRBD2 (5 bases). Germline V gene lookup returns CDR1 SQVTM and CDR2 ANQGSEA. The germline V and J ends were trimmed by 0 bases and 1 base, with 12 bases remaining between them. The CDR3 sequence is 15 residues long. The CDR3 nucleotides read TGCAGCGTTGAAGAAGGACGAGCGGTCCAAGAGACCCAGTACTTC. This gives the protein CSVEEGRAVQETQYF.

J is TRBJ2-7 and V is TRBV14, with D possibly called TRBD1 or TRBD2 (5 bases each). V lost 8 bases to trimming and J lost 9 bases, with 23 bases between them. Germline values: CDR1 SGHDN, CDR2 FVKESK. The CDR3 length is 14 residues. CDR3: CASVERGWPTGQYF. Written as DNA, the CDR3 is TGTGCCAGCGTGGAGAGGGGTTGGCCTACGGGGCAGTACTTC.

This clonotype was seen a handful of times. The chain is built from TRBV5-8 and TRBJ2-1, with 9 bases lining up with TRBD1. The CDR3 runs 15 residues. V was clipped by 1 base and J by 7 bases; unmatched bases: 6. Germline-derived CDR1 and CDR2 are SGHTS and YDEGEE. CDR3 in DNA: TGTGCCAGCAGCTTGCCAGGGACAGGGCGTAATGAGCAGTTCTTC. Residues: CASSLPGTGRNEQFF.

In its sample, this clonotype was seen a few times. The rearrangement uses TRBV20-1 and TRBJ2-3, with D possibly being TRBD2 (7 bases). Germline V gives CDR1 DFQATT, CDR2 SNEGSKA (reference sequence). Trimming took off 4 bases at V and 2 bases at J, with 19 bases between the two ends. The CDR3 consists of 16 residues. The CDR3 here is CSAKEGAGANTDTQYF. The CDR3 DNA is TGCAGTGCTAAAGAAGGGGCGGGGGCGAACACAGATACGCAGTATTTT.

This clonotype was counted only a few times. The chain couples TRBV4-1 to TRBJ2-6; D possibly corresponds to TRBD2 (6 bases). Between the trimmed V and J ends, which lost 0 bases and 0 bases, there was a span of 12 bases. Germline V gene data show CDR1 as MGHRA and CDR2 as YSYEKL. The CDR3 sequence is 18 residues long. CDR3 coding DNA: TGCGCCAGCAGCCAAGATCGCGGGGTTAGCTCTGGGGCCAACGTCCTGACTTTC. This sequence encodes CASSQDRGVSSGANVLTF.

This clonotype has just a few counts. J is TRBJ1-5 and V is TRBV6-2 or TRBV6-3; 9 nucleotides align to TRBD1. Germline V gene sequence: CDR1 MNHEY, CDR2 SVGEGT. CDR3 length: 15 residues. With V trimmed by 8 bases and J by 1 base, 6 bases remained unmatched. The CDR3 here is CASLQGAQSNQPQHF. CDR3 coding DNA: TGTGCCAGCCTACAGGGGGCCCAGAGCAATCAGCCCCAGCATTTT.

The V and J genes are TRBV6-5 and TRBJ2-7; D perhaps matches TRBD2 (6 bases). The better agreement between TRBJ2-5 and the DNA end casts doubt on the J call. Germline V lookup: CDR1 MNHEY, CDR2 SVGAGI. The CDR3 length is 14 residues. The CDR3 DNA follows: TGTGCCAGCAGTTACCCTGACCCGCGGGGGACCCAGTACTTC. Translating gives CASSYPDPRGTQYF.

This rearrangement joins TRBV7-2 to TRBJ2-1, with 8 bases aligning to TRBD2. The V gene end was trimmed by 2 bases and the J gene end by 0 bases; junction bases not matched to a gene: 9. The germline gives CDR1 SGHTA, CDR2 FQGNSA. The CDR3 totals 18 residues. The CDR3 DNA reads as TGTGCCAGCAGCTTATCCTCGGGGGGGCCTTCCTCCTACAATGAGCAGTTCTTC. It is translated as CASSLSSGGPSSYNEQFF. Full variable domain (outside the CDR3, taken from reference TRBV7-2 and TRBJ2-1): GAGVSQSPSNKVTEKGKDVELRCDPISGHTALYWYRQSLGQGLEFLIYFQGNSAPDKSGLPSDRFSAERTGGSVSTLTIQRTQQEDSAVYLCASSLSSGGPSSYNEQFFGPGTRLTVL.

Regarding this clonotype: This may come from a read error, since a much larger clone is one base off. The J gene is TRBJ2-3, the V gene TRBV28, with 10 bases that match TRBD2. With V trimmed by 10 bases and J by 4 bases, 11 bases remained unmatched. CDR1 is MDHEN and CDR2 is SYDVKM in the germline V gene. The CDR3 covers 15 residues. The CDR3 sequence: CAITLSGGNSDTQYF. As DNA, the CDR3 is TGTGCCATTACACTTAGCGGGGGGAATTCAGATACGCAGTATTTT.

The chain employs TRBV20-1 and TRBJ2-1; TRBD2 agrees at 14 bases. V lost 6 bases to trimming and J lost 10 bases; unmatched junction nucleotides: 8. The CDR3 runs to 14 residues. From germline, CDR1 is DFQATT and CDR2 SNEGSKA (reference sequence). As DNA, the CDR3 is TGCAGTGCAAGACTAGCGGGGGGGAGTTACGAGCAGTTCTTC. Translation gives CSARLAGGSYEQFF.

This clonotype has a single count. This chain uses TRBV28 with TRBJ2-4; D possibly matches TRBD1 or TRBD2 (7 bases each). The DNA end lines up better with TRBJ2-7; the J call may be wrong. There are 15 residues in the CDR3. The V gene's germline CDR1 is MDHEN and CDR2 SYDVKM. CDR3 region: CASLRLGRGQPEQYF. The CDR3, as DNA: TGTGCCAGTCTACGCCTTGGGAGGGGGCAACCCGAGCAGTACTTC.

This clonotype was counted once. The CDR3 coding sequence is TGCAGCGTTGTGCACGGACTAGCGGGCTCCTACAATGAGCAGTTCTTC. Translation gives CSVVHGLAGSYNEQFF. V usage is TRBV29-1 and J usage is TRBJ2-1; TRBD2 aligns across 11 bases. Germline CDR1 SQVTM, CDR2 ANQGSEA. Unmatched junction bases numbered 5, after V lost 4 bases and J lost 0 bases. The CDR3 consists of 16 residues.

This chain links TRBV24-1 with TRBJ2-5; 10 positions agree with TRBD1. The end of the DNA is better explained by TRBJ2-1, so the J call may be wrong. Per germline, CDR1 KGHDR and CDR2 SFDVKD. This CDR3 has 18 residues. CDR3 DNA: TGTGCCACCAGTGACATTACACGGCCGGGACAGGGGAAAGAGACCCAGTTCTTC. Its protein is CATSDITRPGQGKETQFF.

This clonotype showed up many times. The chain is built from TRBV12-3 or TRBV12-4 and TRBJ2-1; 8 nucleotides match TRBD1. The CDR3 has 14 residues. The J segment lost 4 bases and the V segment lost 3 bases, leaving 2 bases of the junction unmatched. In DNA form, the CDR3 reads TGTGCCAGCAGTTTGGGGACAGGTTACAATGAGCAGTTCTTC. It is translated as CASSLGTGYNEQFF.

J is TRBJ2-1 and V is TRBV6-2 or TRBV6-3, with TRBD2 matching over 9 bases. The length of the CDR3 is 17 residues. After removal of 4 bases from V and 7 bases from J, the junction contained 14 bases not matched to a gene. CDR1 MNHEY and CDR2 SVGEGT come from the germline V gene. The CDR3 protein is CASSFRSPAGGSNEQFF. CDR3 coding DNA: TGTGCCAGCAGTTTCCGCTCTCCAGCGGGGGGATCGAATGAGCAGTTCTTC.

This clonotype was seen a few times. The chain employs TRBV3-1 and TRBJ1-2; D unclear. Trimming stripped 1 base from V and 7 bases from J, with 13 bases between. This CDR3 region has 14 residues. Germline CDR1 is LGHDT and CDR2 is YNNKEL (reference sequence). This chain's CDR3 is CASSQARGQAGYTF. Written as DNA, the CDR3 is TGTGCCAGCAGCCAAGCCAGAGGCCAGGCTGGCTACACCTTC.

V is TRBV7-8 and J is TRBJ2-3, with 7 bases aligning to TRBD2. Germline V gene sequence: CDR1 SGHVS, CDR2 FQNEAQ. The junction had 13 bases not matched to a gene; V was cut back by 5 bases and J by 2 bases. CDR3 length equals 17 residues. CDR3 sequence reads: CASSRNTAGVNTDTQYF. The CDR3, as DNA: TGTGCCAGCAGCCGAAACACGGCGGGGGTCAACACAGATACGCAGTATTTT.

The chain uses TRBV4-1 and TRBJ1-2; TRBD1 might be the D (6 bases). There are 17 residues in the CDR3. Germline-derived CDR1 and CDR2 are MGHRA and YSYEKL. The ends were cut back, 0 bases at V and 6 bases at J, with 20 bases in the middle. The CDR3 DNA sequence: TGCGCCAGCAGCCAAGAACCAGGGGACAAGATGGTCCATGGCTACACCTTC. Translation gives CASSQEPGDKMVHGYTF.